The present entry profiles one TCR beta chain with its context. CDR1 and CDR2 (germline): LGHDT, YNNKEL (reference sequence). V dropped 1 base and J dropped 0; count of bases not matched to a gene: 9. The CDR3 has 18 amino acids. According to the study, genomic DNA was the template for TCR beta VDJ and CDR3 profiling. From the reads, TCRdb called clonotypes with MiXCR, one entry per CDR3 protein. This sample has roughly 240,000 distinct CDR3 sequences, with 40% to 50% found just once. These data come from a study of CD8+CD57+ T cells in acquired aplastic anemia. Study summary: The sorted CD4+ and CD8+ cells yielded an average around 3 ug of DNA.

Previously, flow cytometry had revealed CD8+CD57+ cell expansion in the patients chosen for sequencing. Sequenced input: sorted CD4+, CD8+, or CD8+CD57+ T cells (not recorded which) from PBMCs. This chain links TRBV3-1 with TRBJ2-5, with 9 bases lining up with TRBD2. The source is a human donor with aplastic anemia. The CDR3 nucleotides are TGTGCCAGCAGCCAAGTTGGTAGCGGGAGCACCAACCAAGAGACCCAGTACTTC. This translates into CASSQVGSGSTNQETQYF.